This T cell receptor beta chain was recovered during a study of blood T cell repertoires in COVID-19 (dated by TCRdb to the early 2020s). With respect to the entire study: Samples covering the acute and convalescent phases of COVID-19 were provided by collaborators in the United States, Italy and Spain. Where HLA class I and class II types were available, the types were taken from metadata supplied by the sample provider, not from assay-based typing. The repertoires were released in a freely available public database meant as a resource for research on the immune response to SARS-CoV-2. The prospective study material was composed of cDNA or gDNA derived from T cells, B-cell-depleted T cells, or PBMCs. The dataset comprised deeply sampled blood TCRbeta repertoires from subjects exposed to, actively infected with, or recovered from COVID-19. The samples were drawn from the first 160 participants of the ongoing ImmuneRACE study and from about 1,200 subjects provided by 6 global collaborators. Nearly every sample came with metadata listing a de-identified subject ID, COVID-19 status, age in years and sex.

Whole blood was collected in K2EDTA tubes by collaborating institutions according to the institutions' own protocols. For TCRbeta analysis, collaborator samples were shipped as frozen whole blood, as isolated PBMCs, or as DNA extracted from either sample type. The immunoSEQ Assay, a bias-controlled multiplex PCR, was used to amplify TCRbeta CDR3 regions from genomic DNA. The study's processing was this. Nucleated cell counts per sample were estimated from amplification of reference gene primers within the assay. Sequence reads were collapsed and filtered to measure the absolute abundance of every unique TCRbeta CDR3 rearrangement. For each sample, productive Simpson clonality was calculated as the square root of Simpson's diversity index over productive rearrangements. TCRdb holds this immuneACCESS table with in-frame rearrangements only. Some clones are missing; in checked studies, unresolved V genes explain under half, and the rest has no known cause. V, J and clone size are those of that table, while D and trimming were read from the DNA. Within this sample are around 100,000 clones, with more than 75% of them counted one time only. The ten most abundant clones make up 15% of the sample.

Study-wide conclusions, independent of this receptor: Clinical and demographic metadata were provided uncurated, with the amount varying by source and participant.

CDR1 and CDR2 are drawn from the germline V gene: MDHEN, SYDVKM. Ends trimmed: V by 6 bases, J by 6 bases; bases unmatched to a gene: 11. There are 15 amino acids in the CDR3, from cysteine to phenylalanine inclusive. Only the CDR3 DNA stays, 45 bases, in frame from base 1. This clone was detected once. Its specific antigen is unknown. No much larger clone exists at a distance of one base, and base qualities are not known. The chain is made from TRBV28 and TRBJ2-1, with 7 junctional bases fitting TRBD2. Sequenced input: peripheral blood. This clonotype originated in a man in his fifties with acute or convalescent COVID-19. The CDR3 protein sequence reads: CASRLRKAGFNEQFF. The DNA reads TGTGCCAGCAGACTACGTAAAGCGGGATTCAATGAGCAGTTCTTC.